This passage covers 12 T cell receptor beta chains from one sample sequenced in a study of shared clonotypes between healthy human individuals. The data were produced by immunoSEQ multiplex PCR, yet TCRdb's version contains in-frame clones alone and is incomplete. The table has over a million clones, around three quarters seen once. Source material: memory CD4+ T cells from PBMCs. The subset was: CD45RA-negative fraction. These TCRs come from a man aged 18 to 30 in good health. Some clones in this sample may be carry-over from other donors' samples.

The rearrangement uses TRBV6-5 and TRBJ2-3; a weak D match, TRBD2 (5 bases). Looked up from germline, CDR1 is MNHEY and CDR2 is SVGAGI. Trimming took 0 bases from V and 6 from J, leaving 10 bases between them. CDR3 length: 14 amino acids. The CDR3 region has the DNA TGTGCCAGCAGTTACTCTCTAGCAGGCGATACGCAGTATTTT. Translating it yields CASSYSLAGDTQYF.

This chain's CDR3 is CASSSGTRETQYF. The CDR3 DNA reads TGTGCCAGCAGCTCCGGGACTAGGGAGACCCAGTACTTC. The chain links TRBV6-5 to TRBJ2-5; 8 bases map to TRBD2. Germline V lookup: CDR1 MNHEY, CDR2 SVGAGI. The CDR3 consists of 13 residues. The V gene end was trimmed by 6 bases and the J gene end by 5 bases; junction bases not matched to a gene: 5.

In regard to this clone: Being one base from a much bigger clone, this may be a read error. This CDR3 is also generated by other DNA sequences in the sample. The chain recombines TRBV11-2 with TRBJ2-5; no firm D call. V shed 5 bases and J shed 1 base, with 2 bases lying between them. The CDR3 has 11 residues. Germline values: CDR1 SGHAT, CDR2 FQNNGV. The CDR3 DNA reads TGTGCCAGCAGCATCCAAGAGACCCAGTACTTC. Amino acids: CASSIQETQYF.

The chain carries TRBV5-1 and TRBJ1-2; 8 bases agree with TRBD1. The germline CDR1 and CDR2 sequences are SGHRS and YFSETQ. V trimming: 0 bases; J trimming: 8 bases; junction bases outside the gene matches: 6. The CDR3 length is 14 residues. CDR3 sequence: CASSLEGTGGGYTF. For the CDR3, the DNA is TGCGCCAGCAGCTTGGAAGGGACAGGAGGGGGCTACACCTTC.

This clone was found a few times. The J gene is TRBJ2-7, the V gene TRBV7-6; TRBD2 matches 7 bases. The CDR3 contains 15 residues. CDR1 is SGHVS, CDR2 FNYEAQ, per germline. Trimming removed 3 bases from V and 4 bases from J; junction bases left unmatched: 9. Here the CDR3 reads CASSLGGRGPYEQYF. The DNA of the CDR3 is TGTGCCAGCAGCTTGGGGGGGAGGGGACCGTACGAGCAGTACTTC.

On this clone itself: It may be a read error: a sequence one base away is much more abundant. The rearrangement links TRBV6-5 to TRBJ2-7; D unresolved. This CDR3 is 13 amino acids long. Per germline, CDR1 MNHEY and CDR2 SVGAGI. V lost 7 bases and J 2 bases, leaving 12 bases between the germline ends. This CDR3 is CASKRPGPYEQYF. CDR3 DNA sequence: TGTGCCAGCAAACGGCCAGGTCCCTACGAGCAGTACTTC.

V and J are TRBV6-5 and TRBJ2-2, with D maybe TRBD1 (6 bases). V lost 6 bases and J 0 bases, leaving 11 bases between the germline ends. This CDR3 has 15 residues. Germline V gene lookup returns CDR1 MNHEY and CDR2 SVGAGI. CDR3 bases: TGTGCCAGCAGATCCGGGACAACGAACACCGGGGAGCTGTTTTTT. Translation: CASRSGTTNTGELFF.

To note about this clone: The sample has other DNA sequences that encode this CDR3 too. This chain uses TRBV7-2 with TRBJ2-6, with D maybe TRBD2 (5 bases). The ends were cut back, 5 bases at V and 1 base at J, with 6 bases in the middle. This CDR3 has 14 amino acids. Germline V gene lookup returns CDR1 SGHTA and CDR2 FQGNSA. The CDR3 DNA follows: TGTGCCAGCAGCCCGGGGTCTGGGGCCAACGTCCTGACTTTC. This codes for CASSPGSGANVLTF.

V is TRBV7-8 and J is TRBJ1-2; unclear D gene. Germline CDR1 and CDR2: SGHVS and FQNEAQ. This CDR3 region has 14 residues. Between the trimmed V and J ends, which lost 0 bases and 9 bases, there was a span of 14 bases. In nucleotides, the CDR3 is TGTGCCAGCAGCTTAGCGGGATGGGGATATAGCTACACCTTC. Its translation: CASSLAGWGYSYTF.

The chain has TRBV5-1 and TRBJ2-5; D is unresolved. CDR3 length: 14 amino acids. Trimming took off 4 bases at V and 0 bases at J, with 10 bases between the two ends. Germline CDR1 is SGHRS and CDR2 is YFSETQ. The CDR3, as DNA: TGCGCCAGCAGCCTCCGGAGTAACCAAGAGACCCAGTACTTC. This encodes CASSLRSNQETQYF.

The chain recombines TRBV7-8 with TRBJ2-1; D is possibly TRBD1 or TRBD2 (5 bases each). This CDR3 is 14 amino acids long. Germline V gene lookup returns CDR1 SGHVS and CDR2 FQNEAQ. CDR3 residues: CSTIPRDRYNEQFF. Written as DNA, the CDR3 is TGTTCAACTATACCCCGGGACCGATACAATGAGCAGTTCTTC.

The chain uses TRBV21-1 and TRBJ1-3; the table's D call TRBD1 went unverified against the DNA. TRBV21-1 is an annotated pseudogene. The CDR3 loop spans 9 amino acids. The CDR3 region has the DNA TGTGCCAGCACCCGTGCAGTATATTTT. This codes for CASTRAVYF.